This T cell receptor beta chain emerged from a study of identifying expanded T cells in peripheral blood. The CDR3 has 15 residues. Germline V CDR1 and CDR2: MGHRA, YSYEKL. With 3 bases removed from V and 6 bases from J, the gap between germline ends came to 15 bases. The assay was immunoSEQ multiplex PCR, and TCRdb's table has in-frame clones only and misses some. This sample yields about 63,000 clones, of which roughly four fifths are seen a single time; about a fifth belongs to the top ten. Specimen: blood. The chain recombines TRBV4-1 with TRBJ1-5, with a weak D call TRBD1 (6 bases). The receptor was derived from a person aged 18 to 70 in good health. CDR3 region: CASSQEQGWGQPQHF. In nucleotides, the CDR3 is TGCGCCAGCAGCCAGGAACAGGGTTGGGGTCAGCCCCAGCATTTT.